This entry is about one T cell receptor beta chain. These data originate in a study of Graves' ophthalmopathy and Graves' hyperthyroidism. CDR1 SGHVS and CDR2 FQNEAQ come from the germline V gene. This CDR3 comprises 14 residues. Unmatched junction bases numbered 10, after V lost 2 bases and J lost 9 bases. RNA transcripts provided the template for amplifying TCR beta CDR3 regions. HTBI-primed RT-PCR formed the first round, and a multiplex PCR formed the second. TCRdb itself ran the multiplex PCR reads through MiXCR, one entry per CDR3 protein. The sample has approximately 160,000 distinct CDR3 sequences, 39% seen once.

This receptor was identified in a man aged 30 to 45 with Graves' ophthalmopathy. The chain uses TRBV7-8 and TRBJ2-7; 7 nucleotides align to TRBD1. The sequencing sample was made of peripheral blood. CDR3 loop: CASSLRNRGSGQYF. Here the CDR3 DNA reads TGTGCCAGCAGCTTACGTAACAGGGGATCAGGGCAGTACTTC.